This T cell receptor (beta chain) was sequenced for a study of cytomegalovirus exposure and HLA in healthy donors. Study-level results: Later on, analysis showed that most CMV-associated TCR beta chains appeared to be HLA-restricted. A later analysis linked some 18,000 TCR beta sequences to HLA alleles at 0.05 false discovery rate.

Primers for the PCR totalled 60 Vbeta and 13 Jbeta. The method was immunoSEQ multiplex PCR; TCRdb's version includes in-frame clones alone and lacks a portion of them. The sample consists of about 120,000 clones, about 81% of them appearing once. On this clone itself: Antigen unknown. Different DNA sequences within this sample yield the same CDR3.

This CDR3 region has 16 residues. With V trimmed by 4 bases and J by 3 bases, 5 bases remained unmatched. Germline V lookup: CDR1 SEHNR, CDR2 FQNEAQ (reference sequence). The receptor's source is a woman in her thirties or forties in good health and CMV-seropositive. The chain recombines TRBV7-9 with TRBJ2-3, with 12 bases fitting TRBD2. Sequenced: PBMCs. The CDR3 loop is CASSSTSGRITDTQYF. The CDR3 DNA reads TGTGCCAGCAGCTCGACTAGCGGGAGAATAACAGATACGCAGTATTTT.